This T cell receptor beta chain appears in the sequencing data of a study of blood T cell repertoires in COVID-19. Data came from immunoSEQ multiplex PCR; TCRdb stores just in-frame clones and leaves some out. Of 300,000 to 400,000 clones in the sample, about nine tenths were seen once. The CDR3 sequence is 16 residues long. Germline values: CDR1 SGDLS, CDR2 YYNGEE. V lost 3 bases, J lost 0 bases, and 13 bases lay in between. V usage is TRBV9 and J usage is TRBJ1-3, with D unresolved. Sequenced: PBMCs or T cells enriched from blood (not recorded which). This receptor was identified in a man in his 60s who had recovered from COVID-19. Here the CDR3 reads CASSAEASLSGNTIYF. As DNA, the CDR3 is TGTGCCAGCAGCGCCGAAGCGAGCCTCTCTGGAAACACCATATATTTT.